This T cell receptor beta chain derives from a study of molecular identifiers for immune sequencing clone quantification listed by TCRdb under 2018. For the study in its entirety: In a replicate experiment, RNA from roughly 18,000 or 92,000 naive CD8 T cells was split into five aliquots, four of which were sequenced. This methods study benchmarked molecular-identifier clustering-based TCR repertoire sequencing (MIDCIRS) and TCR RNA copy counting, using CD8 T cells to do so. Results and caveats for the whole study, not just this receptor: The naive libraries included spiked-in Jurkat TCR RNA (roughly eleven copies' worth), and this Jurkat TCR RNA is not part of the donor repertoire. Modeling estimated about 2.8 recovered TCR RNA copies per cell, compared with about 10 by digital PCR, which implies about 32% capture efficiency. In CMV-specific effector cells, clones with more than 20 RNA copies contained over 98% of molecules, whereas in naive cells such clones contained under 1% of molecules. A single cell's worth of spiked-in Jurkat TCR RNA was reported detectable even among approximately 930,000 naive CD8 T cells. When barcode sub-clustering was not used, chimeric consensus sequences inflated TCR diversity, with chimeras reaching as high as 47%. The sizes of highly expanded clones could end up underestimated when identical TCR molecules share a barcode.

Germline trimming: 6 bases from V, 6 bases from J; junction bases outside gene matches: 6. The CDR3 runs 13 residues from the cysteine to the phenylalanine. Only the CDR3 part of the read is kept: 39 bases, read in frame from the first base. CDR1 LGHNT and CDR2 FRNRAP were looked up in the germline V gene. Turning to this clonotype: Its antigen is still unknown. No clone much larger than this one lies a single base away; base qualities are absent.

Naive CD8 T cell libraries were made from approximately 20,000 to 1,000,000 sorted cells using 10%, 30% or 50% of purified RNA. Naive CD8 T cells, defined as CD8+CD4-CCR7+CD45RA+, were FACS-sorted into RLT Plus buffer on a BD FACSAria II. Detection sensitivity was tested by spiking Jurkat RNA equal to ten or so TCR copies' worth into samples containing roughly 19,000-1,000,000 naive CD8 T cells. CD8 T cells were enriched using RosetteSep CD8+ T Cell Enrichment Cocktail and Ficoll-Paque, and the enriched cells then underwent ACK red cell lysis. The library was produced with PCR. The sample was run on a NextSeq 500. Bulk TCR libraries were prepared as previously described, using TCR primers listed in Table S5. The Qiagen AllPrep DNA/RNA kit was used to purify total RNA. Before analysis, reads from multiple sequencing runs of the same library were pooled. In the paper's pipeline: Reads were retained only if their TCR constant sequence matched exactly, and those retained reads were trimmed to 150 nt and grouped according to their 12-nt molecular barcodes. Within each barcode group, reads were sub-clustered at a 15% Levenshtein threshold, and quality-weighted consensus sequences were built per RNA molecule. Non-functional sequences were excluded, and lower-count sequences lying one edit away from another sequence were also excluded. On the basis of fitting two negative binomial distributions, barcode sub-clusters with fewer than 20% of the maximum read count were discarded. Clones were called with MiXCR by TCRdb after fastp trimmed the public reads at Q25, and only in-frame beta chains were retained. Rows are unified per CDR3 protein, each entry keeping the most common DNA and genes. TCRdb's processing, not the authors' own work, is the source of the V and J calls. This sample comprises approximately 320,000 distinct CDR3 sequences, roughly 24% of them detected only once. The ten largest clonotypes hold about 0.74% of the sample.

Sequencing was carried out using naive CD8+ T cells from blood, with Jurkat cell RNA spiked in. This specimen's cell subset or site label, interpreted: FACS-sorted CD8+CD4-CCR7+CD45RA+ naive T cells. The rearranged segments are TRBV12-5 and TRBJ2-3; 7 central bases correspond to TRBD1. The sequence was obtained from a human donor in good health. Some libraries in this study had Jurkat cell RNA spiked in. The CDR3 reads as follows: CASGPPQGDTQYF. The DNA sequence reads TGTGCTAGTGGCCCTCCACAGGGGGATACGCAGTATTTT.